This TCR beta chain was documented in a study of shared clonotypes between healthy human individuals. Generated by immunoSEQ multiplex PCR, the TCRdb table keeps only in-frame clones and is missing some. Among just over 2,000,000 clones listed, 85% to 95% were seen once. Trimming removed 8 bases from V and 11 bases from J, with 6 bases in between. The CDR3 has 8 amino acids. Looked up from germline, CDR1 is SNHLY and CDR2 is FYNNEI. This chain links TRBV2 with TRBJ1-1; D might be TRBD1 (5 bases). Sequencing was done on a sample of naive CD4+ T cells sorted from blood. The subset was: CD45RA+ positively selected. This TCR was sampled from a man aged 18 to 29 in good health. The CDR3 loop is CASGGAFF. CDR3 in DNA: TGTGCCAGCGGGGGGGCTTTCTTT.